This TCR beta chain was sequenced in a study of blood T cell repertoires in COVID-19. At the level of the study: The United States, Italy and Spain were the sources of the acute and convalescent COVID-19 samples.

Sample share makes this clone medium-sized. TCRdb's table, derived via immunoSEQ multiplex PCR, lists solely in-frame clones and lacks some. This sample has approximately 180,000 clones, with 65% to 90% found just once. Assignment of participants to cohorts was predicated upon participant-reported clinical history. This receptor was taken from a woman aged 60-70 years with acute COVID-19. Sequencing used PBMCs or T cells enriched from blood (not recorded which).

CDR3 sequence: CASSETGTAIYF. As DNA, the CDR3 is TGTGCCAGCAGTGAAACAGGGACGGCCATATATTTT. The V call is TRBV6-1, the J call TRBJ1-3; tentatively, D is TRBD1 (6 bases). Germline loops: CDR1 MNHNS, CDR2 SASEGT. This CDR3 is built from 12 residues. The V gene lost 2 bases and the J gene lost 11 bases, with 10 bases spanning the gap.